Listed here are 16 T cell receptor beta chains from one sample, sequenced in a study of CD8 T cells in Susac syndrome. With random hexamers, roughly 0.45 to 1 ug RNA was reverse transcribed. TCRdb used MiXCR to reprocess the immunoSEQ multiplex PCR reads, holding one entry per CDR3 protein. The table includes approximately 76,000 distinct CDR3 sequences, about 95% detected once. The material sequenced was CD8+ T cells from PBMCs. Receptors were obtained from a human donor with multiple sclerosis.

The chain recombines TRBV27 with TRBJ2-3; unclear D gene. Germline V gene data show CDR1 as MNHEY and CDR2 as SMNVEV (reference sequence). Trimming took off 3 bases at V and 8 bases at J, with 12 bases between the two ends. The CDR3 runs 13 residues. The CDR3 DNA sequence: TGTGCCAGCAGTTTGACCCCTCGTGGTACGCAGTATTTT. This gives the protein CASSLTPRGTQYF.

This clonotype was observed a single time. The chain combines TRBV20-1 with TRBJ1-1; no clear D. Deletions cut 0 bases from V and 10 bases from J, with 15 bases between. There are 13 residues in the CDR3. Germline V lookup: CDR1 DFQATT, CDR2 SNEGSKA (reference sequence). The CDR3 spells CSARESEDGGAFF. For the CDR3, the DNA is TGCAGTGCTAGAGAGTCCGAGGATGGCGGAGCTTTCTTT.

The chain has TRBV13 and TRBJ2-7; D may correspond to TRBD1 or TRBD2 (6 bases each). Germline V gives CDR1 PRHDT, CDR2 FYEKMQ (reference sequence). V was cut by 8 bases and J by 7 bases, with 21 bases left in between. This CDR3 is built from 14 residues. DNA of the CDR3: TGTGCCAGCTCCTCCGGGACATCTCGGGGGGAGCAGTACTTC. It codes for CASSSGTSRGEQYF.

V gene TRBV27 combines with J gene TRBJ2-7; perhaps TRBD1 as D (5 bases). CDR3 size: 13 residues. Germline loops: CDR1 MNHEY, CDR2 SMNVEV (reference sequence). V was clipped by 0 bases and J by 4 bases, with 7 bases between them. In nucleotides, the CDR3 is TGTGCCAGCAGTTTATCGCAGGGATACGAGCAGTACTTC. As protein: CASSLSQGYEQYF.

This chain joins TRBV5-6 and TRBJ2-1; D ambiguous. The CDR3 runs to 12 residues. The germline V gene encodes CDR1 SGHDT and CDR2 YYEEEE. Between the trimmed V and J ends, which lost 3 bases and 3 bases, there was a span of 4 bases. The CDR3 coding sequence is TGTGCCAGCAGCTCATACTACAATGAGCAGTTCTTC. This codes for CASSSYYNEQFF. Together with reference TRBV5-6 and TRBJ2-1, the CDR3 gives the full variable domain: DAGVTQSPTHLIKTRGQQVTLRCSPKSGHDTVSWYQQALGQGPQFIFQYYEEEERQRGNFPDRFSGHQFPNYSSELNVNALLLGDSALYLCASSSYYNEQFFGPGTRLTVL.

The chain has TRBV28 and TRBJ2-7; 10 bases align to TRBD1. The germline CDR1 and CDR2 sequences are MDHEN and SYDVKM. This CDR3 contains 15 residues. V shed 2 bases and J 5 bases; nucleotides not matched to a gene: 6. The CDR3 protein is CASSLRSTGGDEQYF. CDR3 sequence (DNA): TGTGCCAGCAGTTTACGCTCGACAGGGGGCGACGAGCAGTACTTC. Filled out from reference TRBV28 and TRBJ2-7, the complete variable domain reads DVKVTQSSRYLVKRTGEKVFLECVQDMDHENMFWYRQDPGLGLRLIYFSYDVKMKEKGDIPEGYSVSREKKERFSLILESASTNQTSMYLCASSLRSTGGDEQYFGPGTRLTVT.

The chain recombines TRBV6-2 or TRBV6-3 with TRBJ2-7; TRBD1 might be the D (6 bases). Trimming took 9 bases from V and 0 from J, leaving 9 bases between them. The germline V gene encodes CDR1 MNHEY and CDR2 SVGEGT. This CDR3 is built from 12 residues. CDR3 protein: CASGQFSYEQYF. CDR3 nucleotide sequence: TGTGCCAGTGGACAGTTCTCCTACGAGCAGTACTTC.

The chain employs TRBV7-2 and TRBJ2-7; 9 bases are a match to TRBD1. The CDR3 consists of 13 residues. Unmatched junction bases numbered 6, after V lost 7 bases and J lost 5 bases. Germline V gene sequence: CDR1 SGHTA, CDR2 FQGNSA. The CDR3: CASTYRGRNEQYF. The CDR3, as DNA: TGTGCCAGCACGTACAGGGGGCGTAACGAGCAGTACTTC.

The chain employs TRBV7-6 and TRBJ2-7, with D uncertain. CDR1 is SGHVS, CDR2 FNYEAQ, per germline. V lost 1 base and J 3 bases, leaving 10 bases between the germline ends. The CDR3 is made up of 14 amino acids. CDR3 bases: TGTGCCAGCAGCTTAGTCTCGACTGACTACGAGCAGTACTTC. Translated, it gives CASSLVSTDYEQYF.

The gene calls are TRBV28 and TRBJ2-3; possible D gene TRBD2, 6 bases. Trimming shortened V by 2 bases and J by 4 bases, and 13 bases separated the two germline ends. This CDR3 region has 15 residues. The germline gives CDR1 MDHEN, CDR2 SYDVKM. The CDR3 DNA follows: TGTGCCAGCAGTTTACCCCAGGAGCGGGCAGATACGCAGTATTTT. Its translation is CASSLPQERADTQYF.

This chain connects TRBV6-5 to TRBJ1-2, with D perhaps matching TRBD1 (5 bases). Germline CDR1 MNHEY, CDR2 SVGAGI. V was pared by 0 bases and J by 5 bases, with 13 bases between. This CDR3 has 15 amino acids. DNA of the CDR3: TGTGCCAGCAGTTACTCGAGTGTGGGGCCATATGGCTACACCTTC. This encodes CASSYSSVGPYGYTF.

The CDR3 coding sequence is TGTGCCAGCAGCTTAGGGACACCGGACTATGGCTACACCTTC. Translated: CASSLGTPDYGYTF. This chain uses TRBV13 with TRBJ1-2; D is undetermined. The CDR3 has 14 amino acids. Germline V gene sequence: CDR1 PRHDT, CDR2 FYEKMQ (reference sequence). V was pared by 0 bases and J by 3 bases, with 8 bases between.

The rearrangement uses TRBV7-9 and TRBJ2-7, with D unclear. There are 15 residues in the CDR3. The V gene's germline CDR1 is SEHNR and CDR2 FQNEAQ (reference sequence). V was clipped by 5 bases and J by 3 bases, with 17 bases between them. CDR3 sequence reads: CASSLPGSAFYEQYF. CDR3 nucleotides: TGTGCCAGCAGCCTCCCCGGCTCTGCATTCTACGAGCAGTACTTC.

The V and J genes are TRBV5-1 and TRBJ1-1; D possibly corresponds to TRBD1 (6 bases). The germline V gene has CDR1 SGHRS and CDR2 YFSETQ. The CDR3 consists of 14 residues. Deletions cut 1 base from V and 3 bases from J, with 10 bases between. The chain's CDR3 is CASSLWGADTEAFF. CDR3 sequence (DNA): TGCGCCAGCAGCTTGTGGGGGGCTGACACTGAAGCTTTCTTT. Based on the CDR3 plus reference TRBV5-1 and TRBJ1-1, the full variable domain is KAGVTQTPRYLIKTRGQQVTLSCSPISGHRSVSWYQQTPGQGLQFLFEYFSETQRNKGNFPGRFSGRQFSNSRSEMNVSTLELGDSALYLCASSLWGADTEAFFGQGTRLTVV.

The chain has TRBV5-1 and TRBJ1-1; 10 bases line up with TRBD1. There are 15 residues in the CDR3. Trimming removed 4 bases from V and 5 bases from J; junction bases left unmatched: 8. Germline V gene lookup returns CDR1 SGHRS and CDR2 YFSETQ. CDR3 region: CASSPFGQGGTEAFF. Written as DNA, the CDR3 is TGCGCCAGCAGCCCTTTTGGACAGGGGGGGACTGAAGCTTTCTTT. The full variable domain, with the rest looked up from reference TRBV5-1 and TRBJ1-1, is KAGVTQTPRYLIKTRGQQVTLSCSPISGHRSVSWYQQTPGQGLQFLFEYFSETQRNKGNFPGRFSGRQFSNSRSEMNVSTLELGDSALYLCASSPFGQGGTEAFFGQGTRLTVV.

V usage is TRBV20-1 and J usage is TRBJ2-7; 9 bases align to TRBD1. Germline V gene lookup returns CDR1 DFQATT and CDR2 SNEGSKA (reference sequence). The trim removed 0 bases at V and 2 bases at J, leaving 5 bases unmatched. This CDR3 spans 15 amino acids. The CDR3 DNA reads as TGCAGTGCTAGAGATAGGGGGACAGGGACCTACGAGCAGTACTTC. Protein product: CSARDRGTGTYEQYF.